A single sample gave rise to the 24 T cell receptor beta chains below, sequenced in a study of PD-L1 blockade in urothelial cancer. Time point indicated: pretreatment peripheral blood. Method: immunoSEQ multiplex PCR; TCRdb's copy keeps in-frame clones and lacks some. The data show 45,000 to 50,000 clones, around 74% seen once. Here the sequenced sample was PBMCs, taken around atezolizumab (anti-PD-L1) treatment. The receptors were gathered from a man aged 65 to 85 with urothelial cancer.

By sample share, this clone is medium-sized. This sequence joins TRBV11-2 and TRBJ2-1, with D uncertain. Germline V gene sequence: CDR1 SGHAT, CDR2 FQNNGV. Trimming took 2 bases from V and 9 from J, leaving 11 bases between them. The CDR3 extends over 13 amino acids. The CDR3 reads CASSLSTGPEQFF. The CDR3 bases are TGTGCCAGCAGCTTAAGTACGGGTCCTGAGCAGTTCTTC. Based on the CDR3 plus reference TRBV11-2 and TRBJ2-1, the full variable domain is EAGVAQSPRYKIIEKRQSVAFWCNPISGHATLYWYQQILGQGPKLLIQFQNNGVVDDSQLPKDRFSAERLKGVDSTLKIQPAKLEDSAVYLCASSLSTGPEQFFGPGTRLTVL.

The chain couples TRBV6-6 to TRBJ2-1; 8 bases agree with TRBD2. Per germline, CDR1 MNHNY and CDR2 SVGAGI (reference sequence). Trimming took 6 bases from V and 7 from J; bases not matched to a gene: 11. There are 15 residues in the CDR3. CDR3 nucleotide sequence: TGTGCCAGCAGAGTCGAGCGGGAGTACAGAAATGAGCAGTTCTTC. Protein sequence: CASRVEREYRNEQFF.

CDR3: CASSLGTAEQFF. As DNA, the CDR3 is TGTGCCAGCAGCTTGGGAACAGCTGAGCAGTTCTTC. V gene TRBV5-8 combines with J gene TRBJ2-1; no reliable D call. The CDR3 contains 12 residues. Germline CDR1 and CDR2: SGHTS and YDEGEE. Between the trimmed V and J ends, which lost 0 bases and 9 bases, there was a span of 7 bases.

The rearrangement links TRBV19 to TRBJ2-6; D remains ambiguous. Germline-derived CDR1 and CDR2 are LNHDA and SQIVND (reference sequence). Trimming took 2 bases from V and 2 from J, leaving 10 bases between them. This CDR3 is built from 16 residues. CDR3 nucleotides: TGTGCCAGTAGTATATCGGCCCGGGCTGGGGCCAACGTCCTGACTTTC. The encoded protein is CASSISARAGANVLTF.

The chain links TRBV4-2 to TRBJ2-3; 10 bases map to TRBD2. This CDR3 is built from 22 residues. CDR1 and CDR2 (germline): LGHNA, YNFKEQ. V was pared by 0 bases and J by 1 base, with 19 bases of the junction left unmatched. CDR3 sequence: CASSQERWPGLAREGRTDTQYF. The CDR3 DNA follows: TGTGCCAGCAGCCAAGAAAGGTGGCCGGGACTAGCGCGAGAGGGCCGCACAGATACGCAGTATTTT.

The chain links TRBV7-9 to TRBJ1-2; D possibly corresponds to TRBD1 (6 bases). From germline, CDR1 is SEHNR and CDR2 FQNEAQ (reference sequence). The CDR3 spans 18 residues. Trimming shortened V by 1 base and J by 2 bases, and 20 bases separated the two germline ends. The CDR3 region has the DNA TGTGCCAGCAGCTTAGAATTGGCAGGGGATATCCAGAACTATGGCTACACCTTC. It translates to CASSLELAGDIQNYGYTF.

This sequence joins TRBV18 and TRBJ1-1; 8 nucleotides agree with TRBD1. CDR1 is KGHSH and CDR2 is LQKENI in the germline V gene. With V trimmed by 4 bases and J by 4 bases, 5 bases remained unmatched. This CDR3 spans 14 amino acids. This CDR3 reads CASSHGQGSTEAFF. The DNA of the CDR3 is TGTGCCAGCTCACATGGACAGGGAAGCACTGAAGCTTTCTTT.

The CDR3 loop reads CASSSTTLSEQFF. DNA of the CDR3: TGTGCCAGCAGTTCTACGACATTATCGGAGCAGTTCTTC. J is TRBJ2-1 and V is TRBV2, with unresolved D. Germline CDR1 is SNHLY and CDR2 is FYNNEI. The V gene lost 5 bases and the J gene lost 10 bases, with 15 bases spanning the gap. The CDR3 extends over 13 amino acids. Full variable domain (rest looked up from reference TRBV2 and TRBJ2-1): EPEVTQTPSHQVTQMGQEVILRCVPISNHLYFYWYRQILGQKVEFLVSFYNNEISEKSEIFDDQFSVERPDGSNFTLKIRSTKLEDSAMYFCASSSTTLSEQFFGPGTRLTVL.

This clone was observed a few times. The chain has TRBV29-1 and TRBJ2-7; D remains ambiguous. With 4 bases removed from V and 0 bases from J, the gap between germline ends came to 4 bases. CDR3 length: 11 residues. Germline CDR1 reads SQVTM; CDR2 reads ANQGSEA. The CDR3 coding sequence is TGCAGCGTTGGCAGCTCCTACGAGCAGTACTTC. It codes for CSVGSSYEQYF.

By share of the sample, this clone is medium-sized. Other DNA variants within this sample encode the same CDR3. The chain's CDR3 is CASSSLAGDYEQYF. In nucleotides, the CDR3 is TGTGCCAGCAGCTCCTTAGCGGGAGACTACGAGCAGTACTTC. The chain is built from TRBV7-8 and TRBJ2-7; the match to TRBD2 covers 9 bases. Trimming removed 4 bases from V and 3 bases from J; junction bases left unmatched: 4. The length of the CDR3 is 14 residues. Germline CDR1 reads SGHVS; CDR2 reads FQNEAQ.

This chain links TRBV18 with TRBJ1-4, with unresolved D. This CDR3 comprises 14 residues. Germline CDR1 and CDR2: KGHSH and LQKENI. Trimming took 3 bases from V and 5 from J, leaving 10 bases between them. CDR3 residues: CASSPQVTNEKLFF. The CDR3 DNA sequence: TGTGCCAGCTCACCCCAAGTCACAAATGAAAAACTGTTTTTT. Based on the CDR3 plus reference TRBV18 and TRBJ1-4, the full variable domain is NAGVMQNPRHLVRRRGQEARLRCSPMKGHSHVYWYRQLPEEGLKFMVYLQKENIIDESGMPKERFSAEFPKEGPSILRIQQVVRGDSAAYFCASSPQVTNEKLFFGSGTQLSVL.

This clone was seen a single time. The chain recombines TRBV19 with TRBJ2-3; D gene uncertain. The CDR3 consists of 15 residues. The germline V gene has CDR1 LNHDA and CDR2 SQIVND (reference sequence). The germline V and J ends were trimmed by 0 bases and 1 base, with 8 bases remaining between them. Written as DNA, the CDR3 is TGTGCCAGTAGTATAGACACCGCGGGCACAGATACGCAGTATTTT. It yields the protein CASSIDTAGTDTQYF.

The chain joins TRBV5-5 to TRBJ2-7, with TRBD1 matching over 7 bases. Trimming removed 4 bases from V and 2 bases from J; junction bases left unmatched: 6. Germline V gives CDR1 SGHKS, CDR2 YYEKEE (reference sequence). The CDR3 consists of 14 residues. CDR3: CASSMDRFAYEQYF. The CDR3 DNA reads TGTGCCAGCAGCATGGACAGGTTCGCCTACGAGCAGTACTTC.

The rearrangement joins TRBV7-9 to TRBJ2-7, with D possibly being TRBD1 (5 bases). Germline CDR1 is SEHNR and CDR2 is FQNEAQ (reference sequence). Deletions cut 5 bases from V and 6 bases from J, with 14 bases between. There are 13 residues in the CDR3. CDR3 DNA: TGTGCCAGCAGCCCAGGGTACCCGATCGAGCAGTACTTC. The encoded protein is CASSPGYPIEQYF.

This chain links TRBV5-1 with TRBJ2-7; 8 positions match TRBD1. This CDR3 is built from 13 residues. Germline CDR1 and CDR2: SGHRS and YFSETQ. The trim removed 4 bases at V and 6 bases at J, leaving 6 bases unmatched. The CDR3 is CASSRTGPGEQYF. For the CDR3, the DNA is TGCGCCAGCAGCCGGACAGGGCCCGGCGAGCAGTACTTC.

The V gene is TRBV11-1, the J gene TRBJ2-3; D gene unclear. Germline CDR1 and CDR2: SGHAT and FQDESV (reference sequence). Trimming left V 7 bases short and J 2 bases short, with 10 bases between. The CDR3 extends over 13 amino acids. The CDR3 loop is CASKSGSTDTQYF. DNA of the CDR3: TGTGCCAGCAAGTCTGGCTCCACAGATACGCAGTATTTT.

The CDR3 loop is CASSRATAGWYGYTF. DNA of the CDR3: TGTGCCAGCAGCCGAGCTACGGCGGGTTGGTATGGCTACACCTTC. The chain carries TRBV7-9 and TRBJ1-2; D call uncertain. This CDR3 region has 15 residues. The germline CDR1 and CDR2 sequences are SEHNR and FQNEAQ (reference sequence). The V gene lost 5 bases and the J gene lost 5 bases, with 18 bases spanning the gap.

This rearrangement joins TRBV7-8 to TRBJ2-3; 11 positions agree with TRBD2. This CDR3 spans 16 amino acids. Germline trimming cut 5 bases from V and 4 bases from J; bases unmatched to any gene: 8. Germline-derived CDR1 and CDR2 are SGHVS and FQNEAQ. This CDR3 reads CASSLGTSGTSDTQYF. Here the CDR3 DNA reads TGTGCCAGCAGCCTAGGGACTAGCGGCACCTCAGATACGCAGTATTTT.

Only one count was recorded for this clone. The CDR3 DNA is TGTGCCAGCAGCCATCGTCCGTTAGGGGGCGGAGAGACCCAGTACTTC. This codes for CASSHRPLGGGETQYF. This chain joins TRBV9 and TRBJ2-5, with TRBD1 matching 7 bases. This CDR3 region has 16 residues. Losses at the gene ends were 4 bases for V and 4 bases for J; bases not matched to a gene: 13. The V gene's germline CDR1 is SGDLS and CDR2 YYNGEE.

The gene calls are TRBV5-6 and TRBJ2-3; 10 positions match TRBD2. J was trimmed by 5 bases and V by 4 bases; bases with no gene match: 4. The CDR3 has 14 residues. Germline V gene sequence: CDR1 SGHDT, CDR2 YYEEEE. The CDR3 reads CASSIIAGGDTQYF. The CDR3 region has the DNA TGTGCCAGCAGCATCATAGCGGGAGGAGATACGCAGTATTTT.

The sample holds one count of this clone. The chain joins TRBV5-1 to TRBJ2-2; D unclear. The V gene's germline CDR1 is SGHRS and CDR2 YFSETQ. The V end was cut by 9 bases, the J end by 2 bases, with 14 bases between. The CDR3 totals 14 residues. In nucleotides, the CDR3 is TGCGCCACCGAACCGAGTGCTAACACCGGGGAGCTGTTTTTT. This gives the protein CATEPSANTGELFF.

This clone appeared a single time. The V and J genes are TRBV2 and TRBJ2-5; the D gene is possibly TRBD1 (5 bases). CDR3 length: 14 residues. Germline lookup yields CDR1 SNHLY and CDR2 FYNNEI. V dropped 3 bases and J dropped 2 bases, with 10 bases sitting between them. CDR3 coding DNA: TGTGCCAGCAGTGACGGTGCAGGGCAAGAGACCCAGTACTTC. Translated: CASSDGAGQETQYF.

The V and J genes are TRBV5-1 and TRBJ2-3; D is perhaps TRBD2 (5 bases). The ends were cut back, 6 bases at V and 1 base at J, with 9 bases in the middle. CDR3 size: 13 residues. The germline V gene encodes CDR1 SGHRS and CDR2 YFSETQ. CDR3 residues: CASKPRGTDTQYF. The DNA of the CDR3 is TGCGCCAGCAAACCGCGGGGCACAGATACGCAGTATTTT.

Here the CDR3 DNA reads TGTGCCAGCAGCGCCCGAACTGGGGCGTCCTACGAGCAGTACTTC. Translation: CASSARTGASYEQYF. The chain uses TRBV4-2 and TRBJ2-7, with TRBD1 as a possible D gene (5 bases). The ends were cut back, 5 bases at V and 1 base at J, with 15 bases in the middle. The CDR3 totals 15 residues. Germline CDR1 reads LGHNA; CDR2 reads YNFKEQ.